This T cell receptor beta chain was sequenced in a study of cytomegalovirus exposure and HLA in healthy donors. Findings and limits, study-wide: Associated with cytomegalovirus, according to the listing, were some 150 TCR beta chains.

Germline V CDR1 and CDR2: MGHRA, YSYEKL. J was trimmed by 6 bases and V by 5 bases; bases with no gene match: 12. This CDR3 contains 16 residues. The assay was immunoSEQ multiplex PCR, and TCRdb's table has in-frame clones only and misses some. The sample includes 150,000 to 180,000 clones, 70% to 90% seen only once; the top ten take approximately 2%. Comments on this clone: Antigen specificity is unknown.

The specimen sequenced was PBMCs. V is TRBV4-1 and J is TRBJ2-2, with TRBD1 matching over 7 bases. This receptor was identified in a human donor in good health. The CDR3 is CASSYPGQTNSGELFF. The DNA for the CDR3 is TGCGCCAGCAGCTATCCGGGACAGACAAATTCCGGGGAGCTGTTTTTT.